This TCR beta chain was observed in a study of OX40 agonist ivuxolimab in advanced cancers. At the level of the whole study: Ivuxolimab was an agonistic, fully human IgG2 monoclonal antibody directed against OX40 (CD134), a costimulatory receptor. Intravenous ivuxolimab was administered to patients every 2 weeks at six dose levels: 0.01, 0.1, 0.3, 1.5, 3 and 10 mg/kg. Of the roughly 50 dose-escalation patients, hepatocellular carcinoma was present in about 20, melanoma in around 15, renal cell carcinoma in 9 and head and neck cancer in 9. A male proportion of around 81% and a mean age of approximately 62 years, ranging from roughly 20 to 80, were recorded for the dose-escalation cohort. Prior anti-PD-1, anti-PD-L1 or anti-CTLA-4 therapy was permitted, and about two fifths of dose-escalation patients had received checkpoint inhibitors. Partial responses occurred in three dose-escalation patients, of whom one had hepatocellular carcinoma and two had cutaneous melanoma. Peripheral TCRbeta sequencing aimed to test whether ivuxolimab altered TCR sequence diversity and caused clonal T-cell expansion. The paper describes the monotherapy dose-escalation part (N of about 50 patients) of the phase I trial of ivuxolimab.

Inclusive of the bounding cysteine and phenylalanine, the CDR3 is 18 residues long. The kept DNA is CDR3 alone, 54 bases in frame from the first base. CDR1 and CDR2 are drawn from the germline V gene: SGHDT, YYEEEE. V loses 4 bases at its end and J loses 5 bases; junction bases beyond the gene matches: 14. Patients with a history of autoimmune disease or receiving systemic immunosuppression were excluded from the trial. In every dose cohort, peripheral blood was drawn for TCR sequencing at baseline, cycle 4 day 1, and cycle 7 day 1. The samples were taken from a phase I, first-in-human, multicenter, open-label dose-escalation trial of ivuxolimab. Adults with locally advanced or metastatic head and neck squamous cell, hepatocellular, melanoma or renal cell carcinoma were enrolled in the trial. CD4+ and CD8+ T cells were sorted separately from peripheral blood before TCR sequencing. Concerning this clone itself: What this receptor recognizes is not known. Base quality data are lacking; no much larger clone is found one base away.

For sequencing of the TCRbeta CDR3 region, genomic DNA was extracted from the sorted cells. The immunoSEQ Assay was used to sequence the TCRbeta CDR3 regions. In TCRdb, the immuneACCESS table is reduced to in-frame sequences with V and J assigned. These tables do not hold every clone; where another copy was compared, an unresolved V gene accounts for under half, and the others remain unexplained. This sample has more than 10,000 clones in its table, and 84% of those were observed once. The biggest ten clones account for less than 55% of the sample. What the authors observed across the whole study: After ivuxolimab, CD8+ T cells had more expanded clones than CD4+ T cells on average. Antigen specificity was not determined for the clonally expanded peripheral T cells. Low levels of normalized T-cell clonal expansion were also seen in some patients who did not respond. At doses of 0.1 to 3.0 mg/kg, clonal expansion of both CD4+ and CD8+ blood T cells was observed from baseline to week 6. In the 0.1-3.0 mg/kg groups, partial responders had among the lowest normalized peripheral clonal expansion, particularly in CD8+ T cells.

The TCR sequence derives from an adult with an advanced solid tumor such as melanoma, head and neck, liver or kidney cancer. The sequenced sample was CD4+ or CD8+ T cells sorted from blood, obtained in a trial of the OX40 agonist ivuxolimab. The chain joins TRBV5-6 to TRBJ2-6; the central 8 bases match TRBD2. The sequenced DNA: TGTGCCAGCAGCCCAGGGAGCGGGGGCGGCCTTAGGGCCAACGTCCTGACTTTC. Its protein is CASSPGSGGGLRANVLTF.